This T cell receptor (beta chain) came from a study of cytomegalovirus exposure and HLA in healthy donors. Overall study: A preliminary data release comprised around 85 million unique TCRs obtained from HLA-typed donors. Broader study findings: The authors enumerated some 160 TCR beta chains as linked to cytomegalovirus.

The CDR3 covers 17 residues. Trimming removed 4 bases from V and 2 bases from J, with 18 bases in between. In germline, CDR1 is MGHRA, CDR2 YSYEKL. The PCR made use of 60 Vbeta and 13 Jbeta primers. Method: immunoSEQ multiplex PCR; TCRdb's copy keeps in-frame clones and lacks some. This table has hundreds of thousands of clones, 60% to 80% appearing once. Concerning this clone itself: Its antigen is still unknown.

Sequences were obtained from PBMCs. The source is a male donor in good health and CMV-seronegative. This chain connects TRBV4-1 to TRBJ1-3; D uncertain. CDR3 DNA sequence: TGCGCCAGCAGCCCGTTCCCGCCTGGGGAGGCTGGAAACACCATATATTTT. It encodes CASSPFPPGEAGNTIYF.